This TCR beta chain was identified during a study of regulatory T cells in long-lasting Graves disease. Documented time point: newly diagnosed GD, antithyroid drugs for less than 3 months. PBMC-extracted RNA yielded the TCR library. Libraries of TCR beta came from iRepertoire HTBI primers plus Arm-PCR of CDR3 regions. TCRdb used MiXCR to reprocess the multiplex PCR reads, holding one entry per CDR3 protein. The sample lists around 470,000 distinct CDR3 sequences, about 14% occurring once. Germline CDR1 reads MGHRA; CDR2 reads YSYEKL. V was trimmed by 1 base and J by 1 base, leaving 7 bases between them. This CDR3 contains 15 residues. This clonotype has more than one count but fewer than ten. A further study also used this sample, focusing on T cells in Graves' hyperthyroidism and ophthalmopathy. That work states: In patients aged 18 to 65, hyperthyroidism was newly diagnosed, with duration under 2 months. Using the HTBI primer set, a first-round RT-PCR was run on the TCR CDR3.

The sequences come from peripheral blood mononuclear cells (PBMCs), collected at new diagnosis, from a patient treated with antithyroid drugs. This receptor was identified in a woman aged 45-65 years with Graves disease. This chain links TRBV4-1 with TRBJ2-2; D gene unclear. CDR3 DNA sequence: TGCGCCAGCAGCCAAGGGCGGATGAACACCGGGGAGCTGTTTTTT. Its protein is CASSQGRMNTGELFF.